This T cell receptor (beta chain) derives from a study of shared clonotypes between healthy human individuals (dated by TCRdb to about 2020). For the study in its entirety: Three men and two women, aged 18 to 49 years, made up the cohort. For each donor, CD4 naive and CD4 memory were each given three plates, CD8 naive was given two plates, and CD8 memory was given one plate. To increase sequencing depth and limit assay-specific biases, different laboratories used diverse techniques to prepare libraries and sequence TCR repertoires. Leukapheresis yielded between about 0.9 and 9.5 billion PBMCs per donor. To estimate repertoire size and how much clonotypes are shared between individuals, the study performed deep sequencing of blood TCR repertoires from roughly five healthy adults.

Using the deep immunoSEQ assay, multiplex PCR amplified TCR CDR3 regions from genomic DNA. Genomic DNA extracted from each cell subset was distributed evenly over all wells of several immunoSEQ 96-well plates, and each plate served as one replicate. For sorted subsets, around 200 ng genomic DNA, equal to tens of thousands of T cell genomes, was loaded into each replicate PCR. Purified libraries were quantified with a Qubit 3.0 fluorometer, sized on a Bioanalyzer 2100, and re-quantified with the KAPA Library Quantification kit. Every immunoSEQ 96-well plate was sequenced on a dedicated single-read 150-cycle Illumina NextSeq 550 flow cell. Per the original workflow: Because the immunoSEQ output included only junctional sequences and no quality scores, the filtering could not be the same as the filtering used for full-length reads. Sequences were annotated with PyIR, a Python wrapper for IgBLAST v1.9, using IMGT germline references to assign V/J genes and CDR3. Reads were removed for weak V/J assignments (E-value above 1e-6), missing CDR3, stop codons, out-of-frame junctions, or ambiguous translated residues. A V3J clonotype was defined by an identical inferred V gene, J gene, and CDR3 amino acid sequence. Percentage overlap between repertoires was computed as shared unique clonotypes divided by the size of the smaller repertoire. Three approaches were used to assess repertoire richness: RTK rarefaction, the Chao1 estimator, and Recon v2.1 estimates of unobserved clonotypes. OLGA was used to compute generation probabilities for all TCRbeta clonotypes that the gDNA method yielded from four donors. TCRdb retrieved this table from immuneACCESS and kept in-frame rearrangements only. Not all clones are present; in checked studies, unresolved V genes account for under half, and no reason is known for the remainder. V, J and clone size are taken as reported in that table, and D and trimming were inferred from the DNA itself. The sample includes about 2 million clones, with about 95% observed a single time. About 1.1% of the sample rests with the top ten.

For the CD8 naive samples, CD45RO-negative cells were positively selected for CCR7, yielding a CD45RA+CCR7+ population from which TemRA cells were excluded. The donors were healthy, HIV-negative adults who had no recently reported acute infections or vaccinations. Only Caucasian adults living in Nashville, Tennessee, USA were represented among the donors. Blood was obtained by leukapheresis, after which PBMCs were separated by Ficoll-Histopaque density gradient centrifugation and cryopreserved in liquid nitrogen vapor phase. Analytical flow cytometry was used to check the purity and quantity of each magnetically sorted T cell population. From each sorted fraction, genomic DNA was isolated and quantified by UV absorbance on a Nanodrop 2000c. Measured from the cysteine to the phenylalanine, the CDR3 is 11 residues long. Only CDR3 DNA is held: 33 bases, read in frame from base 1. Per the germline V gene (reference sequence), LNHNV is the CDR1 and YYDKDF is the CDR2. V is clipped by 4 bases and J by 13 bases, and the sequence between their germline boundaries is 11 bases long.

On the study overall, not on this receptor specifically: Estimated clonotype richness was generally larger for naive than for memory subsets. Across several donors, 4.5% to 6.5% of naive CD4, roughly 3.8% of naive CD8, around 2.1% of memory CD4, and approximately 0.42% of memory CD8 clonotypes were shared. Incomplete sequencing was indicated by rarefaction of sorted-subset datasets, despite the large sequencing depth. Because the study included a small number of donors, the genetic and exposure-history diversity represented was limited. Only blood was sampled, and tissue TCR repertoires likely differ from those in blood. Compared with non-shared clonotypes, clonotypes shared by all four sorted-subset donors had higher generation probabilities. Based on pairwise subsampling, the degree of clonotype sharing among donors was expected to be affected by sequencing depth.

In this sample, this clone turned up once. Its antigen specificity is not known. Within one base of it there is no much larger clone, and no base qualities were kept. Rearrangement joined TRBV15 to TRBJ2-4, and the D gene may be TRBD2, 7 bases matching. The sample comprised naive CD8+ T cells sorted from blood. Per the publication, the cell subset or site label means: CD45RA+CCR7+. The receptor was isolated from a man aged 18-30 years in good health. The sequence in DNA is TGTGCCACCAGCACGGGGGGCAGGCAGTACTTC. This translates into CATSTGGRQYF.